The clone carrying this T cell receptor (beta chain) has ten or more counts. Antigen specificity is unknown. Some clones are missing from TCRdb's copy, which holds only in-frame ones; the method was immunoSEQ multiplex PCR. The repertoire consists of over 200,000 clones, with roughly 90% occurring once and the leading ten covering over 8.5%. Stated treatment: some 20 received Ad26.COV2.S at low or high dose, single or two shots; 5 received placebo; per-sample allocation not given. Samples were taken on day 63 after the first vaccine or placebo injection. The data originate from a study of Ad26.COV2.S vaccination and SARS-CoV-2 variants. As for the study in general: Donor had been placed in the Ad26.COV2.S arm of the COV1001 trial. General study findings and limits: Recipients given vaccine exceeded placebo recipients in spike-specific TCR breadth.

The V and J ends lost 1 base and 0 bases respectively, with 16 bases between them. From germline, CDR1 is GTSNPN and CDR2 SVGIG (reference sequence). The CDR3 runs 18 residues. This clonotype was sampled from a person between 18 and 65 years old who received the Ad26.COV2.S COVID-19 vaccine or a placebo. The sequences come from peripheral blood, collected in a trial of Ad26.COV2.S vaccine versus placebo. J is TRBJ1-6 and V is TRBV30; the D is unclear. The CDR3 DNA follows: TGTGCCTGGAGTGGAGCCAGCACGCATAGCTCCTATAATTCACCCCTCCACTTT. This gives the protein CAWSGASTHSSYNSPLHF. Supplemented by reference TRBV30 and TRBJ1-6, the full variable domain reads SQTIHQWPATLVQPVGSPLSLECTVEGTSNPNLYWYRQAAGRGLQLLFYSVGIGQISSEVPQNLSASRPQDRQFILSSKKLLLSDSGFYLCAWSGASTHSSYNSPLHFGNGTRLTVT.